This record looks at one T cell receptor (beta chain) sequence and its context. Its antigen remains unidentified. Germline values: CDR1 SQVTM, CDR2 ANQGSEA. V lost 7 bases to trimming and J lost 3 bases, with 15 bases between them. There are 13 residues in the CDR3. Molecular-barcoded quantitative 5'-RACE produced these TCR beta libraries. MiXCR, applied by TCRdb to the 5' RACE reads, yields one record per CDR3 protein. In the table there are roughly 470,000 distinct CDR3 sequences, roughly 26% of which are singletons. The sample belongs to a study of CD8 T cells in ankylosing spondylitis. Study outcomes and limitations: Made up of 7 to 9 highly homologous variants, a TCR beta motif appeared characteristic of ankylosing spondylitis blood.

This receptor was taken from a male donor with ankylosing spondylitis. The chain links TRBV29-1 to TRBJ1-1; D unclear. Sample: blood, either unsorted or a sorted T cell fraction (not recorded which). CDR3 sequence reads: CSAGGGLDTEAFF. The CDR3 nucleotides read TGCAGCGCCGGAGGAGGGTTGGACACTGAAGCTTTCTTT.